These 14 T cell receptor beta chains share one sample of origin, sequenced in a study of tumor and adjacent non-tumor tissue in lung cancer. RNA was extracted from bulk tissue without any cell sorting. The library came from three nested PCR rounds adapted from ARM-PCR protocols. Using its own MiXCR run on the multiplex PCR reads, TCRdb lists one record per CDR3 protein. The profile covers over 100,000 distinct CDR3 sequences, with more than 70% appearing a single time and 30% to 45% taken by the ten largest. The sample comprised lung tumor tissue. The receptors originated from a woman between 55 and 75 years old with non-small cell lung cancer.

A remark on this clonotype: Given the absence of the conserved phenylalanine or tryptophan at the CDR3 end, a read error is likely. The gene calls are TRBV11-3 and TRBJ2-1; D gene ambiguous. The V end lost 1 base, the J end lost 0 bases, and 7 bases lay between the germline ends. CDR1 is SGHNT, CDR2 YENEEA, per germline. The CDR3 is 15 residues long. CDR3 DNA sequence: TGTGCCAGCAGCTTAGGCTGGGACTCCTACAATGAGCAGTTCTCC. Residues: CASSLGWDSYNEQFS.

On this clonotype: In this CDR3 the conserved last residue, phenylalanine or tryptophan, is missing, so a read error is likely. The limits of the CDR3 on the DNA are not certain, so only TCRdb's listed CDR3 is given. The chain employs TRBV20-1 and TRBJ1-2; TRBD1, as called in the table, went unchecked against the DNA. Germline V gives CDR1 DFQATT, CDR2 SNEGSKA (reference sequence). The CDR3 is 13 amino acids in total, end residues counted. CDR3 region: CSAPKTGDYGFTL.

The chain uses TRBV11-2 and TRBJ2-7, with D possibly matching TRBD1 (6 bases). The germline V gene encodes CDR1 SGHAT and CDR2 FQNNGV. This CDR3 has 14 residues. CDR3 region: CNTSLSTGKGEQYF. CDR3 DNA sequence: TGTAACACCAGCTTAAGTACAGGGAAGGGCGAGCAGTACTTC. Using reference TRBV11-2 and TRBJ2-7 for the parts outside the CDR3, the full variable domain is EAGVAQSPRYKIIEKRQSVAFWCNPISGHATLYWYQQILGQGPKLLIQFQNNGVVDDSQLPKDRFSAERLKGVDSTLKIQPAKLEDSAVYLCNTSLSTGKGEQYFGPGTRLTVT.

This clonotype has at least ten counts. The chain recombines TRBV20-1 with TRBJ2-3; D is ambiguous. CDR3 size: 12 residues. Germline CDR1 reads DFQATT; CDR2 reads SNEGSKA (reference sequence). V lost 4 bases, J lost 5 bases, and 10 bases lay in between. DNA for the CDR3: TGCAGTGCTACCAACTTGGGAGATACGCAGTATTTT. Amino acids: CSATNLGDTQYF.

About this clonotype: Germline is not matched at one junction end, which may reflect a read error. The rearrangement links TRBV11-2 to TRBJ1-5; D gene ambiguous. The CDR3 is 13 amino acids. The V gene's germline CDR1 is SGHAT and CDR2 FQNNGV. CDR3: CASSLLRDQPHHF. The CDR3 nucleotides are TGTGCCAGCAGCTTACTGCGTGATCAGCCCCATCACTTT.

The chain recombines TRBV12-5 with TRBJ1-3; D gene ambiguous. Trimming left V 1 base short and J 3 bases short, with 7 bases between. CDR1 and CDR2 (germline): LGHNT, FRNRAP. The CDR3 is 14 residues long. In DNA, the CDR3 is TGTGCTAGTGGTTTGGGCGCCTGTGGAAACACCATATATTTT. Encoded protein: CASGLGACGNTIYF.

In this sample, this clonotype turned up once. The germline gene is not matched at one end of the junction; a read error may be the cause. V and J are TRBV11-1 and TRBJ2-1; D is unclear. In germline, CDR1 is SGHAT, CDR2 FQDESV (reference sequence). CDR3 length: 17 amino acids. CDR3 protein: CASSRSFAASSYNGQFF. For the CDR3, the DNA is TGTGCCAGCAGTCGCAGTTTCGCAGCGAGCTCCTACAATGGGCAGTTCTTC.

Details on this clonotype: This may be a read error, as it is one base from a much larger clone. The chain uses TRBV7-2 and TRBJ2-7, with D perhaps matching TRBD1 (5 bases). CDR1 SGHTA and CDR2 FQGNSA come from the germline V gene. Trimming shortened V by 5 bases and J by 3 bases, and 17 bases separated the two germline ends. This CDR3 contains 15 residues. The chain's CDR3 is CASSEGVGVNYEQYF. DNA for the CDR3: TGTGCCAGCAGCGAAGGAGTAGGGGTTAACTACGAGCAGTACTTC.

In DNA, the CDR3 is TGCGCCAGCAGCGCGATACCGTGGGCAGGGGTTCCCATATATTTT. Translation gives CASSAIPWAGVPIYF. J is TRBJ1-3 and V is TRBV4-3; tentatively, D is TRBD1 (6 bases). Per the germline V gene, CDR1 is LGHNA and CDR2 is YSLEER. CDR3 length equals 15 residues. The V gene lost 5 bases and the J gene lost 11 bases, with 22 bases spanning the gap.

With respect to this clonotype: Being one base from a much bigger clone, this may be a read error. The chain combines TRBV12-3 or TRBV12-4 with TRBJ1-2; D ambiguous. The CDR3 has 12 amino acids. CDR3 amino acids: CVSSLSGYGYTF. CDR3 DNA sequence: TGTGTCAGCAGTTTATCAGGCTATGGCTACACCTTC.

Note on this clonotype: One end of the junction varies from germline; a read error may be responsible. The gene calls are TRBV6-6 and TRBJ2-2, with a tentative D call TRBD1 (5 bases). CDR1 is MNHNY and CDR2 is SVGAGI in the germline V gene (reference sequence). The CDR3 is 14 amino acids. The CDR3 DNA follows: TGTGCCGGCAGGGCAGACGATAACACCGGGGAGCTGTTTTTT. This codes for CAGRADDNTGELFF.

This chain links TRBV28 with TRBJ1-5; tentative D call: TRBD1 (6 bases). The CDR3 is made up of 16 amino acids. CDR1 is MDHEN and CDR2 is SYDVKM in the germline V gene. Trimming left V 5 bases short and J 1 base short, with 15 bases between. The CDR3 region is CASSLSAQGSNQPQHF. Here the CDR3 DNA reads TGTGCCAGCAGTCTCTCGGCACAGGGAAGCAATCAGCCCCAGCATTTT.

Worth noting for this clonotype: The CDR3 carries no conserved terminal phenylalanine or tryptophan, so it likely arises from a read error. Because the CDR3's place on the DNA is in doubt, the DNA is left out and the CDR3 is given as listed by TCRdb. The gene calls are TRBV20-1 and TRBJ1-5. The CDR3 is 15 residues long, counting both termini. The germline gives CDR1 DFQATT, CDR2 SNEGSKA (reference sequence). CDR3 loop: CSARDIKAENQPQYS.

This clonotype was seen once. The chain employs TRBV28 and TRBJ2-7; the D call may be TRBD1 or TRBD2 (5 bases each). This CDR3 has 15 amino acids. Trimming cost V 6 bases and J 1 base, with 16 bases left between them. CDR1 MDHEN and CDR2 SYDVKM come from the germline V gene. CDR3 bases: TGTGCCAGCAGGGGGGAGACCGAGCAGTCCTACGAGCAGTACTTC. It specifies CASRGETEQSYEQYF.